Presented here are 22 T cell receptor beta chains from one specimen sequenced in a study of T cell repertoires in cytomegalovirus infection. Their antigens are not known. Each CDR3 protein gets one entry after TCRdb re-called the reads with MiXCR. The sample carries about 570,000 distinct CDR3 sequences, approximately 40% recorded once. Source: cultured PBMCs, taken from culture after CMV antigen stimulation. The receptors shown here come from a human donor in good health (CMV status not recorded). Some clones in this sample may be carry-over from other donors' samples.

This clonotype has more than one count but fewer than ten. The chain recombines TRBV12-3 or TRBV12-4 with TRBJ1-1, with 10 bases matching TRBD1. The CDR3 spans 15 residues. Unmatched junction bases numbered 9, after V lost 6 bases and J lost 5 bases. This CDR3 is CASRPAGTGETEAFF. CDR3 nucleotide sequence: TGTGCCAGCAGGCCGGCCGGGACAGGGGAAACTGAAGCTTTCTTT.

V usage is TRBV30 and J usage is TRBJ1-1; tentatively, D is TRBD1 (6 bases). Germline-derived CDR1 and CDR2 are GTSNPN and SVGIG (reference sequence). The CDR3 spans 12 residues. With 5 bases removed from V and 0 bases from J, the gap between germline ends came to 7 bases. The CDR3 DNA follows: TGTGCCTGGGACAGGATGAACACTGAAGCTTTCTTT. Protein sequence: CAWDRMNTEAFF.

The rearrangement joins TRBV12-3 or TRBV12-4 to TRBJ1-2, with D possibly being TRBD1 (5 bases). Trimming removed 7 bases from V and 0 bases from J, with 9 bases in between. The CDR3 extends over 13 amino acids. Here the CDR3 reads CASNSGANYGYTF. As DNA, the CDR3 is TGTGCCAGCAATTCGGGGGCTAACTATGGCTACACCTTC.

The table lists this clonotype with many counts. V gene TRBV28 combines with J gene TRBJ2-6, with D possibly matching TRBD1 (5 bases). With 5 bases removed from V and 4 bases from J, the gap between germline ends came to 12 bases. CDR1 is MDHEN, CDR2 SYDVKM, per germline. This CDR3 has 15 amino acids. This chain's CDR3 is CASSLPGSGANVLTF. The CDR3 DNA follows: TGTGCCAGCAGTCTTCCAGGGTCGGGGGCCAACGTCCTGACTTTC.

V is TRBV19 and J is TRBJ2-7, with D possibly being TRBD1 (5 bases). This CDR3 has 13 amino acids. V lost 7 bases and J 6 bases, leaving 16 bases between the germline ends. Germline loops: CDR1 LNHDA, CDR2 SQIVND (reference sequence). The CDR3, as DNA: TGTGCCAGTACCCGGGCGGCAGGGTCCGAGCAGTACTTC. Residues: CASTRAAGSEQYF. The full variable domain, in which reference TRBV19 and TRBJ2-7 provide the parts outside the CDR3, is DGGITQSPKYLFRKEGQNVTLSCEQNLNHDAMYWYRQDPGQGLRLIYYSQIVNDFQKGDIAEGYSVSREKKESFPLTVTSAQKNPTAFYLCASTRAAGSEQYFGPGTRLTVT.

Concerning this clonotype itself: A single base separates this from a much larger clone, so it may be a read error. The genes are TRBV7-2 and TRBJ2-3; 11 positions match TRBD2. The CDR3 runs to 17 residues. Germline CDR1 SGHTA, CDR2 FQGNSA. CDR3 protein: CASSLSTSGVLTDTQCF. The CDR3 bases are TGTGCCAGCAGCCTCTCGACTAGCGGGGTCCTCACAGATACGCAGTGTTTT.

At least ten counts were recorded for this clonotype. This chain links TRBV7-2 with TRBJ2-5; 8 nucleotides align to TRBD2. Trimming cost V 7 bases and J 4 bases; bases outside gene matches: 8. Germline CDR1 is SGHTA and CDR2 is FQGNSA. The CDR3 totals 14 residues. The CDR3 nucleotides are TGTGCCAGCACCTTTAGCGGGATAGGAGAGACCCAGTACTTC. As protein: CASTFSGIGETQYF.

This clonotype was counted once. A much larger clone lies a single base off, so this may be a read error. This CDR3 reads CASSPSDYEQYF. The CDR3 region has the DNA TGTGCCAGCAGCCCCTCAGATTACGAGCAGTACTTC. The V and J genes are TRBV7-9 and TRBJ2-7; D not resolved. Trimming stripped 5 bases from V and 4 bases from J, with 9 bases between. The CDR3 is 12 residues long. Per the germline V gene, CDR1 is SEHNR and CDR2 is FQNEAQ (reference sequence).

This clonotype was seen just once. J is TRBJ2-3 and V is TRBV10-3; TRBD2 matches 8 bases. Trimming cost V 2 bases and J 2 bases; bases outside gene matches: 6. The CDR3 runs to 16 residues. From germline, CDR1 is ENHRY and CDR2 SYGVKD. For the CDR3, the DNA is TGTGCCATCAGTGAGCTTAGGCGGGGGGACACAGATACGCAGTATTTT. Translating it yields CAISELRRGDTDTQYF.

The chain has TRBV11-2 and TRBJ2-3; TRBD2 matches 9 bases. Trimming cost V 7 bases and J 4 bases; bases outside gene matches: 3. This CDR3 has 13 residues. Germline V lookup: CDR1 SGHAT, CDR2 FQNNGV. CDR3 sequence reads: CASMASGADTQYF. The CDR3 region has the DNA TGTGCCAGCATGGCTAGCGGGGCAGATACGCAGTATTTT. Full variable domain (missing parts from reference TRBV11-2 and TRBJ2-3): EAGVAQSPRYKIIEKRQSVAFWCNPISGHATLYWYQQILGQGPKLLIQFQNNGVVDDSQLPKDRFSAERLKGVDSTLKIQPAKLEDSAVYLCASMASGADTQYFGPGTRLTVL.

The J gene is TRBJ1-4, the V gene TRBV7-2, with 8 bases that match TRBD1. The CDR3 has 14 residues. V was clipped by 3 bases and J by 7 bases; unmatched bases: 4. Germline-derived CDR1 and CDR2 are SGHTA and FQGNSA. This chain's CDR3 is CASSFSTGVEKLFF. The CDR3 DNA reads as TGTGCCAGCAGCTTTTCGACAGGGGTTGAAAAACTGTTTTTT. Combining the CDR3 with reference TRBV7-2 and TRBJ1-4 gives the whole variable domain GAGVSQSPSNKVTEKGKDVELRCDPISGHTALYWYRQSLGQGLEFLIYFQGNSAPDKSGLPSDRFSAERTGGSVSTLTIQRTQQEDSAVYLCASSFSTGVEKLFFGSGTQLSVL.

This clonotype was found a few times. The CDR3: CASSPGGRYYEQYF. In DNA form, the CDR3 reads TGTGCCAGCAGCCCGGGGGGTAGATACTACGAGCAGTACTTC. The rearrangement joins TRBV7-2 to TRBJ2-7; 7 bases are a match to TRBD2. The germline V gene has CDR1 SGHTA and CDR2 FQGNSA. The V gene end was trimmed by 5 bases and the J gene end by 3 bases; junction bases not matched to a gene: 7. The CDR3 spans 14 residues.

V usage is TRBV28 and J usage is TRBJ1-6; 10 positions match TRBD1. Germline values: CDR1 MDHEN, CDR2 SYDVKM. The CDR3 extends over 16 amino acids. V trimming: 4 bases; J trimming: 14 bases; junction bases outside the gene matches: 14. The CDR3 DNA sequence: TGTGCCAGCAGTTCCCCCGCCGGGACAGGGGAGGAGGCCCTCCACTTT. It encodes CASSSPAGTGEEALHF.

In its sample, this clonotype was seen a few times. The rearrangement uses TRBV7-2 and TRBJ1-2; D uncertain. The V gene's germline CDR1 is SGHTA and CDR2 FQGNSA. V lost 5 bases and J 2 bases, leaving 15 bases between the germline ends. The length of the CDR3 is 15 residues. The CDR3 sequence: CASSATMVVNYGYTF. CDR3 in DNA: TGTGCCAGCAGCGCCACTATGGTTGTGAACTATGGCTACACCTTC. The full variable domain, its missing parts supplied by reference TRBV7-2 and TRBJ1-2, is GAGVSQSPSNKVTEKGKDVELRCDPISGHTALYWYRQSLGQGLEFLIYFQGNSAPDKSGLPSDRFSAERTGGSVSTLTIQRTQQEDSAVYLCASSATMVVNYGYTFGSGTRLTVV.

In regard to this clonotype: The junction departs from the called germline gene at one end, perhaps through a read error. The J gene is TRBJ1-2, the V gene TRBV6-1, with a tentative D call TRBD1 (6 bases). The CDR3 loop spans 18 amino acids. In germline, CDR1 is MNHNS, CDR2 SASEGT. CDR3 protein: CASSEGAGAYPPNYGSTF. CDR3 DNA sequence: TGTGCCAGCAGTGAAGGGGCAGGGGCGTACCCTCCTAACTATGGCTCCACCTTC.

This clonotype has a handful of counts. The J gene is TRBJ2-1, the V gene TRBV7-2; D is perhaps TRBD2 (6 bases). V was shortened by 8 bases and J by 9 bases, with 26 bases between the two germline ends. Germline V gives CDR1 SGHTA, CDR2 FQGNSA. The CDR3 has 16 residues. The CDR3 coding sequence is TGTGCCAGCCCTCATCCCACTAGCTTGGCTCCTAGTGAGCAGTTCTTC. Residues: CASPHPTSLAPSEQFF.

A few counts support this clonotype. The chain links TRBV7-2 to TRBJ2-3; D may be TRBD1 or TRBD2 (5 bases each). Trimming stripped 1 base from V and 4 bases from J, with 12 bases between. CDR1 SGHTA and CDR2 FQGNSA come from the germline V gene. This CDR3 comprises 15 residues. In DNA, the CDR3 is TGTGCCAGCAGCTTAGTGGGCCTGGGGGCAGATACGCAGTATTTT. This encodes CASSLVGLGADTQYF.

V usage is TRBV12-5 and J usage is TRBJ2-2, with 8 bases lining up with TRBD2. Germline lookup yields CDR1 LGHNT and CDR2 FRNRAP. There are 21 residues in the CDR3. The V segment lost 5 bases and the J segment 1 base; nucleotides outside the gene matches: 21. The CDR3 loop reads CASGNLPRGGLIRENTGELFF. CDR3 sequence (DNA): TGTGCTAGTGGTAACCTCCCCCGGGGGGGGCTTATCCGAGAGAACACCGGGGAGCTGTTTTTT.

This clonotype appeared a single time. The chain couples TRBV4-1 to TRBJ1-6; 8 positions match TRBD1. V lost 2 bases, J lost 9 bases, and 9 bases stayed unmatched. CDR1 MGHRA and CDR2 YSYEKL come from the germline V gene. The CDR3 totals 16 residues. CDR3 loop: CASSQLSGTGASPLHF. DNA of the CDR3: TGCGCCAGCAGCCAACTATCCGGGACAGGCGCTTCACCCCTCCACTTT.

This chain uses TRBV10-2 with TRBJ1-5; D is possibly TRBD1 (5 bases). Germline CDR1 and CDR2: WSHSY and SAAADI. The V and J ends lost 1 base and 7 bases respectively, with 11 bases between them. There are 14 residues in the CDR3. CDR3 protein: CASSELGPRQPQHF. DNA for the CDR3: TGCGCCAGCAGTGAGTTGGGGCCCCGGCAGCCCCAGCATTTT.

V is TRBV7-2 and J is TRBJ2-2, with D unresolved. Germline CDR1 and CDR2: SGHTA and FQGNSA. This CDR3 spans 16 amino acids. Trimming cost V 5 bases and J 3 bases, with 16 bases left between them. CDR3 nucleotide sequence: TGTGCCAGCAGCCCCCCATCGGGCTCCTACACCGGGGAGCTGTTTTTT. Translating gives CASSPPSGSYTGELFF.

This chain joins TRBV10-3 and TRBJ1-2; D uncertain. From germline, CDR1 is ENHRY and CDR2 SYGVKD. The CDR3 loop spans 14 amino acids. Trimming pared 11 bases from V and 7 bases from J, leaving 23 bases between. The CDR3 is CASRRWELSGGYTF. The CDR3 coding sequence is TGTGCCTCACGGAGGTGGGAACTTTCGGGTGGCTACACCTTC.